Described below is a single TCR beta chain sequence and its context. Trimming took 8 bases from V and 0 from J, leaving 22 bases between them. The CDR3 runs to 17 residues. Germline V gives CDR1 MDHEN, CDR2 SYDVKM. The source of the sample is a study of shared clonotypes between healthy human individuals. Whole-study context: For every donor, three CD4 naive, three CD4 memory, two CD8 naive and one CD8 memory plates were used.

Here immunoSEQ multiplex PCR was the method, and the copy in TCRdb shows in-frame clones only, minus some. Among around 2.3 million clones listed, 95% were seen once. The sequence derives from a man aged 18 to 29 in good health. Sequenced: naive CD4+ T cells sorted from blood. Documented subset: CD45RA+ positively selected. The chain combines TRBV28 with TRBJ1-2, with D tentatively TRBD1 (5 bases). The CDR3: CASGFPSWGLSNYGYTF. CDR3 coding DNA: TGTGCCAGCGGCTTCCCGTCTTGGGGCCTTTCTAACTATGGCTACACCTTC.